This T cell receptor (beta chain) comes out of a study of blood T cell repertoires in COVID-19. Study summary: From the United States, Italy and Spain came samples of acute and convalescent COVID-19.

The germline V gene encodes CDR1 SGDLS and CDR2 YYNGEE. Trimming stripped 4 bases from V and 0 bases from J, with 11 bases between. This CDR3 spans 15 amino acids. Sequenced by immunoSEQ multiplex PCR; TCRdb stores in-frame clones only, minus some. The table records roughly 52,000 clones, roughly 90% of them present only once. The rearrangement links TRBV9 to TRBJ2-1, with TRBD2 as a possible D gene (5 bases). The TCR sequence derives from a man between 60 and 75 years old with active COVID-19. Material: peripheral blood. CDR3 residues: CASSIGGSSYNEQFF. CDR3 nucleotides: TGTGCCAGCAGCATCGGAGGAAGCTCCTACAATGAGCAGTTCTTC.